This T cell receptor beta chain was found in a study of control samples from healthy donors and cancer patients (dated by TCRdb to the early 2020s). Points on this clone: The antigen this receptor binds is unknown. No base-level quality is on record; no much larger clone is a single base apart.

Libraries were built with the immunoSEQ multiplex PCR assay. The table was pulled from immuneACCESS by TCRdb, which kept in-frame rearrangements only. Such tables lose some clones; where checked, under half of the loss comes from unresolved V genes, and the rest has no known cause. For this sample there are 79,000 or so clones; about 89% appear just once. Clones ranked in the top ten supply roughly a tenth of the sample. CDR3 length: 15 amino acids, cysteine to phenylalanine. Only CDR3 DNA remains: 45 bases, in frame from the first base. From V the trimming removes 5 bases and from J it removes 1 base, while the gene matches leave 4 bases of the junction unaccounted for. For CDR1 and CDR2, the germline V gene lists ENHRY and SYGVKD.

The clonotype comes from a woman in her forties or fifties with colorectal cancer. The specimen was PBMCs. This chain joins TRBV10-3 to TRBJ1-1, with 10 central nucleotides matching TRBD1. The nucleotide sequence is TGTGCCATCAGTCCGGGACAGGGGTCGAACACTGAAGCTTTCTTT. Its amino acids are CAISPGQGSNTEAFF.